The clone carrying this TCR beta chain was detected a few times. This entry is derived from a study of CD4+ T cells in melanoma. The CDR3 spans 17 residues. Germline values: CDR1 LGHNT, CDR2 FRNRAP. V shed 6 bases and J shed 9 bases, with 24 bases lying between them. Repertoires were generated with immunoSEQ multiplex PCR, while TCRdb's copy carries only in-frame clones and drops some. The sample has over 9,000 clones, roughly two thirds seen once; the top ten hold 8% to 9.5%. The origin of this receptor is a human donor with melanoma. The chain combines TRBV12-5 with TRBJ1-6, with D maybe TRBD1 (5 bases). The sample was cells from a culture (not recorded whether cultured in vitro). The DNA of the CDR3 is TGTGCTAGTGGGAATAAGATCTCGGGACTTGGAGTTTCACCCCTCCACTTT. This gives the protein CASGNKISGLGVSPLHF.